Each of the 3 T cell receptor beta chains below was sequenced from the same sample in a study of technical replicates of blood from several donors. Sequencing used immunoSEQ multiplex PCR; TCRdb keeps in-frame clones, though not all of them. The sample holds tens of thousands of clones, 95% seen once. The sequenced sample consisted of T cells isolated from PBMCs. These receptors were obtained from a human donor in good health.

V and J are TRBV29-1 and TRBJ1-5, with 9 bases identical to TRBD1. Trimming cost V 4 bases and J 6 bases; bases outside gene matches: 7. The CDR3 is made up of 14 amino acids. Germline V CDR1 and CDR2: SQVTM, ANQGSEA. The DNA of the CDR3 is TGCAGCGTTGTCGGGACAGGGCTCGGTCAGCCCCAGCATTTT. Translation: CSVVGTGLGQPQHF.

With regard to this clone: Other DNA sequences within the sample encode an identical CDR3. This chain joins TRBV19 and TRBJ1-5; possible D gene TRBD1, 5 bases. The germline V and J ends were trimmed by 3 bases and 2 bases, with 8 bases remaining between them. The germline V gene has CDR1 LNHDA and CDR2 SQIVND (reference sequence). This CDR3 region has 14 residues. The CDR3 region is CASSISGGNQPQHF. CDR3 in DNA: TGTGCCAGTAGTATTTCGGGGGGCAATCAGCCCCAGCATTTT.

The chain employs TRBV7-8 and TRBJ1-2, with 11 bases identical to TRBD1. Germline-derived CDR1 and CDR2 are SGHVS and FQNEAQ. The length of the CDR3 is 14 residues. V shed 6 bases, J shed 6 bases, and the junction held 6 bases outside the gene matches. As DNA, the CDR3 is TGTGCCAGCAGTTCGGACAGGGGGCTGGATGGCTACACCTTC. This encodes CASSSDRGLDGYTF. The variable domain in full, completed from reference TRBV7-8 and TRBJ1-2, reads GAGVSQSPRYKVAKRGQDVALRCDPISGHVSLFWYQQALGQGPEFLTYFQNEAQLDKSGLPSDRFFAERPEGSVSTLKIQRTQQEDSAVYLCASSSDRGLDGYTFGSGTRLTVV.